One and the same sample provided the 31 T cell receptor beta chains below, sequenced in a study of T cells after yellow fever vaccination. Via MiXCR, TCRdb re-called the 5' RACE reads, giving one row per CDR3 protein. The repertoire holds 100,000 or so distinct CDR3 sequences, more than 7.5% seen once, with 16% in the top ten. Sample: CD8+ T cells not binding an NS4B(214-222) dextramer, sorted from PBMCs, taken more than 14 days after the first yellow fever vaccination. The receptors were gathered from a man between 18 and 29 years old who received the YFV17D yellow fever vaccine.

This chain uses TRBV15 with TRBJ2-7; 7 bases agree with TRBD1. In germline, CDR1 is LNHNV, CDR2 YYDKDF (reference sequence). Trimming cost V 0 bases and J 2 bases; bases outside gene matches: 1. This CDR3 has 14 amino acids. The CDR3 region has the DNA TGTGCCACCAGCAGAGAGGGGACAGCCTACGAGCAGTACTTC. It codes for CATSREGTAYEQYF. Filled out from reference TRBV15 and TRBJ2-7, the complete variable domain reads DAMVIQNPRYQVTQFGKPVTLSCSQTLNHNVMYWYQQKSSQAPKLLFHYYDKDFNNEADTPDNFQSRRPNTSFCFLDIRSPGLGDTAMYLCATSREGTAYEQYFGPGTRLTVT.

This clonotype turned up a few times. V gene TRBV15 combines with J gene TRBJ2-3; D remains ambiguous. This CDR3 contains 13 residues. In germline, CDR1 is LNHNV, CDR2 YYDKDF (reference sequence). Trimming pared 5 bases from V and 0 bases from J, leaving 6 bases between. The CDR3 protein is CATSAQSTDTQYF. The CDR3 DNA is TGTGCCACCAGCGCCCAGAGCACAGATACGCAGTATTTT. Filled out from reference TRBV15 and TRBJ2-3, the complete variable domain reads DAMVIQNPRYQVTQFGKPVTLSCSQTLNHNVMYWYQQKSSQAPKLLFHYYDKDFNNEADTPDNFQSRRPNTSFCFLDIRSPGLGDTAMYLCATSAQSTDTQYFGPGTRLTVL.

V is TRBV6-5 and J is TRBJ1-5, with D perhaps TRBD1 (6 bases). CDR1 is MNHEY, CDR2 SVGAGI, per germline. This CDR3 spans 15 amino acids. V lost 3 bases, J lost 2 bases, and 11 bases lay in between. The CDR3: CASSYMAGGNQPQHF. The CDR3 DNA is TGTGCCAGCAGTTATATGGCAGGGGGCAATCAGCCCCAGCATTTT.

This chain uses TRBV4-1 with TRBJ1-2; D remains unclear. In germline, CDR1 is MGHRA, CDR2 YSYEKL. The V gene lost 0 bases and the J gene lost 2 bases, with 16 bases spanning the gap. The CDR3 length is 17 residues. The CDR3 here is CASSQDLEITPNYGYTF. The CDR3 DNA follows: TGCGCCAGCAGCCAAGATCTTGAGATAACACCAAACTATGGCTACACCTTC.

The rearrangement joins TRBV14 to TRBJ2-5; D may be TRBD1 or TRBD2 (6 bases each). The germline V and J ends were trimmed by 4 bases and 2 bases, with 8 bases remaining between them. Germline values: CDR1 SGHDN, CDR2 FVKESK. CDR3 length equals 13 residues. CDR3 sequence: CASSPGAQETQYF. CDR3 bases: TGTGCCAGCAGCCCGGGGGCTCAAGAGACCCAGTACTTC. Together with reference TRBV14 and TRBJ2-5, the CDR3 gives the full variable domain: EAGVTQFPSHSVIEKGQTVTLRCDPISGHDNLYWYRRVMGKEIKFLLHFVKESKQDESGMPNNRFLAERTGGTYSTLKVQPAELEDSGVYFCASSPGAQETQYFGPGTRLLVL.

This clonotype came up many times. V is TRBV3-1 and J is TRBJ2-2; D unclear. Trimming removed 0 bases from V and 4 bases from J, with 12 bases in between. The CDR3 covers 16 residues. The germline V gene encodes CDR1 LGHDT and CDR2 YNNKEL (reference sequence). CDR3 nucleotide sequence: TGTGCCAGCAGCCAAGAAGTTATTTGGGGCACCGGGGAGCTGTTTTTT. Amino acids: CASSQEVIWGTGELFF.

This chain connects TRBV12-3 or TRBV12-4 to TRBJ2-3; D gene ambiguous. The ends were cut back, 4 bases at V and 6 bases at J, with 14 bases in the middle. The CDR3 sequence is 14 residues long. The CDR3 region is CASSSDGVGDTQYF. The CDR3, as DNA: TGTGCCAGCAGTTCAGATGGGGTTGGGGATACGCAGTATTTT.

This clonotype was observed a handful of times. V and J are TRBV7-9 and TRBJ1-2; D is unresolved. Germline V gene lookup returns CDR1 SEHNR and CDR2 FQNEAQ (reference sequence). The CDR3 consists of 14 residues. With 0 bases removed from V and 0 bases from J, the gap between germline ends came to 5 bases. CDR3 sequence: CASSLAGSNYGYTF. CDR3 DNA sequence: TGTGCCAGCAGCTTAGCGGGATCTAACTATGGCTACACCTTC.

The V call is TRBV7-2, the J call TRBJ2-7; D gene unclear. The ends were cut back, 1 base at V and 2 bases at J, with 12 bases in the middle. CDR1 and CDR2 from the germline V gene are SGHTA and FQGNSA. The CDR3 contains 15 residues. The CDR3 DNA reads TGTGCCAGCAGCTTAGGGTTTGGCGGAACCTACGAGCAGTACGTC. Protein sequence: CASSLGFGGTYEQYV.

V usage is TRBV10-3 and J usage is TRBJ1-1; D is unresolved. Germline V gives CDR1 ENHRY, CDR2 SYGVKD. The ends were cut back, 3 bases at V and 5 bases at J, with 10 bases in the middle. CDR3 length: 13 residues. Here the CDR3 reads CAISDRGGTEAFF. As DNA, the CDR3 is TGTGCCATCAGTGACCGGGGAGGGACTGAAGCTTTCTTT.

This clonotype was observed a handful of times. The chain combines TRBV14 with TRBJ2-3; unclear D gene. Germline-derived CDR1 and CDR2 are SGHDN and FVKESK. V lost 1 base and J lost 2, with 22 bases in between. The CDR3 has 19 amino acids. CDR3 amino acids: CASSQVFPAPLATTDTQYF. The CDR3 coding sequence is TGTGCCAGCAGCCAAGTTTTCCCTGCCCCGCTGGCCACCACAGATACGCAGTATTTT.

The gene calls are TRBV3-1 and TRBJ2-7; 7 bases line up with TRBD2. Germline assignment: CDR1 LGHDT and CDR2 YNNKEL (reference sequence). J lost 1 base, V lost 1 base, and 4 bases had no gene match. This CDR3 has 15 amino acids. In DNA, the CDR3 is TGTGCCAGCAGCCAAGCGCTAGCGGCGTCCTACGAGCAGTACTTC. Amino acid sequence: CASSQALAASYEQYF.

This clonotype has only a few counts. The chain has TRBV6-5 and TRBJ1-1; D not certain. Trimming removed 2 bases at V and 6 bases at J, with 16 bases between. Germline-derived CDR1 and CDR2 are MNHEY and SVGAGI. The CDR3 is 15 amino acids. The CDR3 region is CASSYGTVTYAEAFF. Here the CDR3 DNA reads TGTGCCAGCAGTTACGGTACGGTGACGTACGCTGAAGCTTTCTTT.

This clonotype came up a few times. The CDR3 nucleotides read TGCGCCAGCAGCCCCCGCCCAGGTAGGCTCTATGGCTACACCTTC. This gives the protein CASSPRPGRLYGYTF. The V call is TRBV5-1, the J call TRBJ1-2, with D hard to call. V shed 4 bases and J shed 4 bases, with 17 bases lying between them. CDR1 and CDR2 from the germline V gene are SGHRS and YFSETQ. This CDR3 comprises 15 residues. Full variable domain (rest looked up from reference TRBV5-1 and TRBJ1-2): KAGVTQTPRYLIKTRGQQVTLSCSPISGHRSVSWYQQTPGQGLQFLFEYFSETQRNKGNFPGRFSGRQFSNSRSEMNVSTLELGDSALYLCASSPRPGRLYGYTFGSGTRLTVV.

This clonotype was observed a few times. The chain couples TRBV4-3 to TRBJ2-2, with D possibly TRBD2 on 5 matching bases. Germline V gene data show CDR1 as LGHNA and CDR2 as YSLEER. V gave up 5 bases and J gave up 3 bases, with 10 bases separating them. This CDR3 spans 14 amino acids. For the CDR3, the DNA is TGCGCCAGCAGCAATCCGGGATACACCGGGGAGCTGTTTTTT. Its protein is CASSNPGYTGELFF.

A few counts support this clonotype. The chain joins TRBV27 to TRBJ1-1; D not resolved. The V end was cut by 6 bases, the J end by 2 bases, with 13 bases between. CDR1 and CDR2 (germline): MNHEY, SMNVEV (reference sequence). This CDR3 is 14 amino acids long. The CDR3, as DNA: TGTGCCAGCAGCCCGCTCGGGATAAACACTGAAGCTTTCTTT. Its translation is CASSPLGINTEAFF.

The chain is built from TRBV5-6 and TRBJ2-3; 9 positions agree with TRBD2. With 4 bases clipped from V and 5 bases from J, the junction kept 8 bases outside the gene matches. The germline CDR1 and CDR2 sequences are SGHDT and YYEEEE. The CDR3 spans 15 residues. In nucleotides, the CDR3 is TGTGCCAGCAGCCCGCGGGGGGGCCGGGGAGATACGCAGTATTTT. It is translated as CASSPRGGRGDTQYF.

This clonotype showed up just a few times. The V call is TRBV3-1, the J call TRBJ2-1; perhaps D is TRBD1 or TRBD2 (6 bases each). Trimming took off 5 bases at V and 9 bases at J, with 14 bases between the two ends. CDR3 length equals 13 residues. Germline-derived CDR1 and CDR2 are LGHDT and YNNKEL (reference sequence). The CDR3: CASSDDGGLEQFF. For the CDR3, the DNA is TGTGCCAGCAGCGACGATGGGGGGCTTGAGCAGTTCTTC.

This clonotype was detected many times. The chain combines TRBV12-3 or TRBV12-4 with TRBJ2-2; no clear D gene. The CDR3 length is 14 residues. V lost 1 base, J lost 1 base, and 4 bases lay in between. Written as DNA, the CDR3 is TGTGCCAGCAGTTTAGGGGGGAACACCGGGGAGCTGTTTTTT. Its protein product is CASSLGGNTGELFF.

This clonotype was counted a few times. This chain links TRBV7-2 with TRBJ2-3; unclear D gene. This CDR3 spans 12 amino acids. Per germline, CDR1 SGHTA and CDR2 FQGNSA. V dropped 5 bases and J dropped 2 bases, with 5 bases sitting between them. The CDR3: CASSIPTDTQYF. The CDR3 DNA reads as TGTGCCAGCAGCATCCCCACAGATACGCAGTATTTT.

Only a few counts were recorded for this clonotype. This sequence joins TRBV12-3 or TRBV12-4 and TRBJ2-7, with 10 nucleotides matching TRBD1. The CDR3 is 16 amino acids. Trimming cost V 4 bases and J 1 base; bases outside gene matches: 7. Here the CDR3 DNA reads TGTGCCAGCAGTTCCGTCGGGACAGGGGCATCCTACGAGCAGTACGTC. Translated, it gives CASSSVGTGASYEQYV.

This clonotype occurred a few times. This chain uses TRBV29-1 with TRBJ2-3, with D perhaps assigned TRBD1 or TRBD2 (7 bases each). This CDR3 is built from 13 residues. Trimming removed 7 bases from V and 2 bases from J, with 13 bases in between. The germline V gene has CDR1 SQVTM and CDR2 ANQGSEA. CDR3 nucleotide sequence: TGCAGCGGGGACAGCGGGGCCACAGATACGCAGTATTTT. Translated: CSGDSGATDTQYF.

In this sample, this clonotype turned up many times. V usage is TRBV5-1 and J usage is TRBJ1-2; D not resolved. This CDR3 is built from 14 residues. From germline, CDR1 is SGHRS and CDR2 YFSETQ. Between the trimmed V and J ends, which lost 2 bases and 3 bases, there was a span of 11 bases. In nucleotides, the CDR3 is TGCGCCAGCAGCTTTAATAGGGTCGACTATGGCTACACCTTC. Translating it yields CASSFNRVDYGYTF. The whole variable domain, remainder taken from reference TRBV5-1 and TRBJ1-2, is KAGVTQTPRYLIKTRGQQVTLSCSPISGHRSVSWYQQTPGQGLQFLFEYFSETQRNKGNFPGRFSGRQFSNSRSEMNVSTLELGDSALYLCASSFNRVDYGYTFGSGTRLTVV.

The V call is TRBV12-3 or TRBV12-4, the J call TRBJ1-1, with D perhaps matching TRBD1 (6 bases). The germline V and J ends were trimmed by 4 bases and 8 bases, with 14 bases remaining between them. The CDR3 has 13 amino acids. The CDR3 spells CASSSARGEEAFF. CDR3 DNA sequence: TGTGCCAGCAGTTCGGCCAGGGGAGAGGAAGCTTTCTTT.

This clonotype appeared a few times. V is TRBV12-3 or TRBV12-4 and J is TRBJ2-1; D might be TRBD1 (5 bases). This CDR3 spans 15 amino acids. V was cut by 6 bases and J by 4 bases, with 16 bases left in between. CDR3 DNA sequence: TGTGCCAGCAGCTCCGCGAGCAGGGTATACAATGAGCAGTTCTTC. Its translation is CASSSASRVYNEQFF.

This clonotype was seen a handful of times. The chain joins TRBV4-1 to TRBJ2-3; TRBD2 matches at 11 bases. The CDR3 loop spans 17 amino acids. Germline values: CDR1 MGHRA, CDR2 YSYEKL. V shed 1 base and J 4 bases; nucleotides not matched to a gene: 7. In DNA form, the CDR3 reads TGCGCCAGCAGCCAAGTGGCCCTAGCGGGGGGTCCAGATACGCAGTATTTT. Translation: CASSQVALAGGPDTQYF.

The gene calls are TRBV4-1 and TRBJ2-3; 10 positions match TRBD2. The CDR3 extends over 16 amino acids. The ends lost 4 bases at V and 2 bases at J; junction bases unmatched: 6. The germline CDR1 and CDR2 sequences are MGHRA and YSYEKL. The CDR3 DNA is TGCGCCAGCAGCCTGAAGCGGGGGGGTCTCACAGATACGCAGTATTTT. It is translated as CASSLKRGGLTDTQYF.

In this sample, this clonotype turned up a few times. The V gene is TRBV7-2, the J gene TRBJ2-3; D unresolved. The CDR3 is 14 amino acids. The ends were cut back, 4 bases at V and 4 bases at J, with 12 bases in the middle. Germline V lookup: CDR1 SGHTA, CDR2 FQGNSA. CDR3 nucleotides: TGTGCCAGCAGCTCCGGACCCCCGGCAGATACGCAGTATTTT. The encoded protein is CASSSGPPADTQYF. Complete variable domain (other parts from reference TRBV7-2 and TRBJ2-3): GAGVSQSPSNKVTEKGKDVELRCDPISGHTALYWYRQSLGQGLEFLIYFQGNSAPDKSGLPSDRFSAERTGGSVSTLTIQRTQQEDSAVYLCASSSGPPADTQYFGPGTRLTVL.

This chain joins TRBV4-2 and TRBJ1-1; no firm D call. The V gene lost 0 bases and the J gene lost 5 bases, with 7 bases spanning the gap. Germline CDR1 and CDR2: LGHNA and YNFKEQ. The CDR3 has 13 residues. The CDR3 DNA is TGTGCCAGCAGCCAAGAGGCGGGGACTGAAGCTTTCTTT. This codes for CASSQEAGTEAFF.

The rearrangement joins TRBV4-1 to TRBJ2-6; the D is unclear. There are 17 residues in the CDR3. Trimming removed 1 base from V and 0 bases from J, with 10 bases in between. CDR1 is MGHRA, CDR2 YSYEKL, per germline. The CDR3 here is CASSQVAIGSGANVLTF. The CDR3 DNA reads as TGCGCCAGCAGCCAAGTCGCTATTGGCTCTGGGGCCAACGTCCTGACTTTC.

This clonotype was counted only a few times. This sequence joins TRBV7-3 and TRBJ2-1, with 9 nucleotides matching TRBD2. Losses at the gene ends were 1 base for V and 9 bases for J; bases not matched to a gene: 7. CDR1 SGHTA and CDR2 FQGTGA come from the germline V gene. The length of the CDR3 is 15 residues. Written as DNA, the CDR3 is TGTGCCAGCAGCTTAATAGCGGGGGAGGAGGGTGAGCAGTTCTTC. Translation gives CASSLIAGEEGEQFF.